This TCR beta chain was captured in a study of shared T cell receptors in the human thymus. Sequenced by immunoSEQ multiplex PCR; TCRdb stores in-frame clones only, minus some. The sample yields 700,000 or so clones, 80% to 90% seen once. This clone appeared once. CDR3 size: 13 residues. V was trimmed by 1 base and J by 5 bases, leaving 8 bases between them. Looked up from germline, CDR1 is SGHVS and CDR2 is FNYEAQ. Another study also made use of these data, one on human thymus T cells.

The sample comprised thymocytes. V usage is TRBV7-6 and J usage is TRBJ1-2; D uncertain. This clonotype was sampled from a girl under three years old with a congenital heart defect. The CDR3 DNA reads as TGTGCCAGCAGCTTAGATAGATCATATGGCTACACCTTC. As protein: CASSLDRSYGYTF.